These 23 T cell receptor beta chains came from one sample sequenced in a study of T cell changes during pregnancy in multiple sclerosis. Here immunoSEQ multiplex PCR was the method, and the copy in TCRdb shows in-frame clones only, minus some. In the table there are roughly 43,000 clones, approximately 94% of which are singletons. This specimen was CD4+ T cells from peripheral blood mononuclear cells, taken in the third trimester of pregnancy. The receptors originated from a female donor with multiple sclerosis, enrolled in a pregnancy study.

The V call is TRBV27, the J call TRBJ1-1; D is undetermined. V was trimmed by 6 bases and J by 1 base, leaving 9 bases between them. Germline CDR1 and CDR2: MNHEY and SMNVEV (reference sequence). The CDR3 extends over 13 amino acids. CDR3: CASRSRWNTEAFF. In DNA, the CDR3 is TGTGCCAGCAGAAGTCGGTGGAACACTGAAGCTTTCTTT.

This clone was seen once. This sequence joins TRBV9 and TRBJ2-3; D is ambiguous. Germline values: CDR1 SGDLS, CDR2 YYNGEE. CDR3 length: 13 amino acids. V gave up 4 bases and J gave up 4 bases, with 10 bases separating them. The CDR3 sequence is CASSRLFADTQYF. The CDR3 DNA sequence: TGTGCCAGCAGCCGGTTGTTTGCAGATACGCAGTATTTT.

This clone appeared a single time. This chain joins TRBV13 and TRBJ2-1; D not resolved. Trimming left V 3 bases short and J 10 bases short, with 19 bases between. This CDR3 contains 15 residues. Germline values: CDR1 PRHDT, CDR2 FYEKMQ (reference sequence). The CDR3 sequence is CASSFQLPNPAEQFF. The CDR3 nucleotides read TGTGCCAGCAGCTTCCAACTTCCTAACCCCGCGGAGCAGTTCTTC.

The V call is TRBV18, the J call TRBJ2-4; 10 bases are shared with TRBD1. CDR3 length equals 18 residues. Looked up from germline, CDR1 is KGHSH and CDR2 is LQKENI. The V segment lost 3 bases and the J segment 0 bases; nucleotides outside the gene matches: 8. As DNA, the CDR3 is TGTGCCAGCTCACCCGGGGACAGGGGAGAATTAGCCAAAAACATTCAGTACTTC. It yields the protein CASSPGDRGELAKNIQYF.

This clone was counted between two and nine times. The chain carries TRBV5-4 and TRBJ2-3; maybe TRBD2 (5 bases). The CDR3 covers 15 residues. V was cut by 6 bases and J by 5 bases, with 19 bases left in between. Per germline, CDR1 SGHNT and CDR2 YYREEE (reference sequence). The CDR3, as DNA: TGTGCCAGCACCCCCGATATCGGGGTAATAGATACGCAGTATTTT. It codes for CASTPDIGVIDTQYF.

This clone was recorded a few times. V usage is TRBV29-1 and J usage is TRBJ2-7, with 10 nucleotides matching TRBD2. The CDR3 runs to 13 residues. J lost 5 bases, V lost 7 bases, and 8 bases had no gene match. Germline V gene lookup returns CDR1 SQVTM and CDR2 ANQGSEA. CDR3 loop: CSAKSGRVNEQYF. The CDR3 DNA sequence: TGCAGCGCTAAAAGCGGGAGGGTGAACGAGCAGTACTTC.

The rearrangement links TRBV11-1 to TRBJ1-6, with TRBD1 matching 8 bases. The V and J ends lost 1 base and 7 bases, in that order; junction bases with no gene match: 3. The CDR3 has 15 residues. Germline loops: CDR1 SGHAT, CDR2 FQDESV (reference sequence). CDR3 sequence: CASSLETGANSPLHF. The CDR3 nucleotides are TGTGCCAGCAGCTTAGAGACAGGGGCCAATTCACCCCTCCACTTT.

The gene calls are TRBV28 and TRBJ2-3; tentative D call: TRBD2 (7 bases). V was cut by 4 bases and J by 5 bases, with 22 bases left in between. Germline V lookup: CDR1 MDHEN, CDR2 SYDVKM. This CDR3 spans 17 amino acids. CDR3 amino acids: CASSWRAGVGAKDTQYF. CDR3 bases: TGTGCCAGCAGTTGGCGTGCGGGGGTGGGGGCGAAAGATACGCAGTATTTT.

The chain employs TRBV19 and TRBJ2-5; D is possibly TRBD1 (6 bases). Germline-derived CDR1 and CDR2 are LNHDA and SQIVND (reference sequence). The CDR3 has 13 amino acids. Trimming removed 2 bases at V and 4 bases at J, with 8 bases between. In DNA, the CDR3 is TGTGCCAGTAGTATAACAGGGATAGAGACCCAGTACTTC. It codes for CASSITGIETQYF.

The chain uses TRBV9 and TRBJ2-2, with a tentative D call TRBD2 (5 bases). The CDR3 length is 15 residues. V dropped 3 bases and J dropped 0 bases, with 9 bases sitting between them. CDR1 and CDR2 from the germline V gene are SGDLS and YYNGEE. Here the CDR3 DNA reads TGTGCCAGCAGCGCATGGACTGCGAACACCGGGGAGCTGTTTTTT. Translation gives CASSAWTANTGELFF.

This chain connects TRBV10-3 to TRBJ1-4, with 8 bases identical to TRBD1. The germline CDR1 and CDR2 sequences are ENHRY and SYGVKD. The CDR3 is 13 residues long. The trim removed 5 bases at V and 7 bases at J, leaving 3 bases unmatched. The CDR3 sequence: CAISSGTGEKLFF. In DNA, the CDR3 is TGTGCCATCAGTTCCGGGACAGGTGAAAAACTGTTTTTT.

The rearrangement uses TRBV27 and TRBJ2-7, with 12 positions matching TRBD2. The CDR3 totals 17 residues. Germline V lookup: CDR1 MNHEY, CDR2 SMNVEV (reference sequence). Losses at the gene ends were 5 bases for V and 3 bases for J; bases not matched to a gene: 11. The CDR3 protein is CASSDYLGLAGSYEQYF. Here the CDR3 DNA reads TGTGCCAGCAGTGACTACCTCGGACTAGCGGGGAGCTACGAGCAGTACTTC.

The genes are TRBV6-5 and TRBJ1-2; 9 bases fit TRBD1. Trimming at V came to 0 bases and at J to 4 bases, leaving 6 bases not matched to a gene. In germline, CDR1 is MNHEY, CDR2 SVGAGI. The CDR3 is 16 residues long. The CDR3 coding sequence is TGTGCCAGCAGTTACTCGTCCCCGGGACAGGGCTATGGCTACACCTTC. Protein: CASSYSSPGQGYGYTF.

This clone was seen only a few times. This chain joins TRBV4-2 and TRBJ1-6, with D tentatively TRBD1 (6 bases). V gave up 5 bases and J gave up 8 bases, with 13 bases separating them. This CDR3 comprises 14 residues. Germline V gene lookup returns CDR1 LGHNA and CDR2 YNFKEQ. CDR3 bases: TGTGCCAGCAGCACACAGGGTGGGGATTCACCCCTCCACTTT. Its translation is CASSTQGGDSPLHF.

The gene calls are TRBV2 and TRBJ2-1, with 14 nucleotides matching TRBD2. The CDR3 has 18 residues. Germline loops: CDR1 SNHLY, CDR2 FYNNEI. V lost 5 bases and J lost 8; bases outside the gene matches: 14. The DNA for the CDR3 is TGTGCCAGCAGTAGACTAGCGGGAGGGGGCCTATTCGCCGATGAGCAGTTCTTC. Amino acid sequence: CASSRLAGGGLFADEQFF.

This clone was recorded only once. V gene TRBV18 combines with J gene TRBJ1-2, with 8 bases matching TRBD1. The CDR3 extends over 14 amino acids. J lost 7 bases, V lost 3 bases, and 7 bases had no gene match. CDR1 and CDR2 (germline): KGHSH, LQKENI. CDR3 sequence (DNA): TGTGCCAGCTCACCTCCCACAGGGGGAGGTGGCTACACCTTC. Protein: CASSPPTGGGGYTF.

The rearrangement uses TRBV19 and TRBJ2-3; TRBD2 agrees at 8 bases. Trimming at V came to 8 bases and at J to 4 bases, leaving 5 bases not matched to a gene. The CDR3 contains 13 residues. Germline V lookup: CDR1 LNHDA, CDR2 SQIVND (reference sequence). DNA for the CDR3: TGTGCCAGTCGAGCGGGAGTATCAGATACGCAGTATTTT. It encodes CASRAGVSDTQYF.

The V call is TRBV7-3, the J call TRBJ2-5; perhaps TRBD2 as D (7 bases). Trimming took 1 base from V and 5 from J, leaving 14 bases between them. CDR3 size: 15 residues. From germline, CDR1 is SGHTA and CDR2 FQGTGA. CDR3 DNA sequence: TGTGCCAGCAGCTTAAGCGGGGGCCGGCGGGAGACCCAGTACTTC. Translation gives CASSLSGGRRETQYF. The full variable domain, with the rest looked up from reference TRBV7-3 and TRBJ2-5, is GAGVSQTPSNKVTEKGKYVELRCDPISGHTALYWYRQSLGQGPEFLIYFQGTGAADDSGLPNDRFFAVRPEGSVSTLKIQRTERGDSAVYLCASSLSGGRRETQYFGPGTRLLVL.

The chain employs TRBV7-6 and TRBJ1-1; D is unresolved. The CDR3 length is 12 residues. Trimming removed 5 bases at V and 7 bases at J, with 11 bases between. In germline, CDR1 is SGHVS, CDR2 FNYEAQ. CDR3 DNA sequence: TGTGCCAGCAGCCCCCTGGGCAATGAAGCTTTCTTT. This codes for CASSPLGNEAFF. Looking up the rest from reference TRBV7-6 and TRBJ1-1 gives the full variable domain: GAGVSQSPRYKVTKRGQDVALRCDPISGHVSLYWYRQALGQGPEFLTYFNYEAQQDKSGLPNDRFSAERPEGSISTLTIQRTEQRDSAMYRCASSPLGNEAFFGQGTRLTVV.

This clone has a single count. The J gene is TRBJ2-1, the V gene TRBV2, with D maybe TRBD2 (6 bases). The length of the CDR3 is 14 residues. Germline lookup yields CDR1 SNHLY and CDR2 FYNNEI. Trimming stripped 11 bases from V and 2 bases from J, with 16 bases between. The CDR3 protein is CAGGDTGAYNEQFF. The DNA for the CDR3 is TGTGCCGGTGGGGATACGGGAGCCTACAATGAGCAGTTCTTC.

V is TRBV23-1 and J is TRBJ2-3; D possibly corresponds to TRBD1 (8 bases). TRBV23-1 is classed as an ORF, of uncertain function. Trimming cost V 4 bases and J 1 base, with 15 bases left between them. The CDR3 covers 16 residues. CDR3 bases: TGCGCCAGCAGTCCAGGGGGGGGACAGGGCACAGATACGCAGTATTTT. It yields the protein CASSPGGGQGTDTQYF.

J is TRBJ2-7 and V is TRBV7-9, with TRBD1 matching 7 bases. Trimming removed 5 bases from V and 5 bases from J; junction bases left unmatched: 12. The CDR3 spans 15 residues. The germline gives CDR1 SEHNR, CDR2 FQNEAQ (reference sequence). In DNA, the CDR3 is TGTGCCAGCAGCCAAAAGGGGGCAGGGTCCAACGAGCAGTACTTC. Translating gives CASSQKGAGSNEQYF.

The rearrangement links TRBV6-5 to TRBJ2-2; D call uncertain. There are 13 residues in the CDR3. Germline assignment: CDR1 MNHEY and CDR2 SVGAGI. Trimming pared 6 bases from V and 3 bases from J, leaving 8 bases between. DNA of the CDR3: TGTGCCAGCAGCGCTAGATACACCGGGGAGCTGTTTTTT. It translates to CASSARYTGELFF.